The present entry profiles one T cell receptor (beta chain) with its context. What it binds is unknown. These data belong to a study of blood T cells in healthy people across ages. Points from the study as a whole: PBMCs that were unsorted prevented a conclusive naive versus antigen-experienced comparison.

Approximately 9.2 milliliters was the volume of peripheral blood drawn from each donor. Total RNA amounts of at least 6 micrograms were extracted per sample. A second PCR of 7 to 11 cycles used a sample-barcoded 5' primer and a J-beta primer mix. Each cDNA molecule carried a tag from a template-switch adaptor that contained 12 random nucleotides. Each CDR3 protein is one row after TCRdb ran MiXCR on the 5' RACE reads. This table holds approximately 800,000 distinct CDR3 sequences, roughly 46% found once. The sample comprised blood. The sequence was obtained from a man older than 75 in good health.

This chain's CDR3 is CASSSSQARETQYF. In nucleotides, the CDR3 is TGTGCCAGCAGTTCTAGTCAAGCGCGGGAGACCCAGTACTTC. The chain combines TRBV6-6 with TRBJ2-5; D uncertain. Germline-derived CDR1 and CDR2 are MNHNY and SVGAGI (reference sequence). V was shortened by 4 bases and J by 5 bases, with 14 bases between the two germline ends. CDR3 length: 14 residues.